A selection of T cell receptor beta chains follows, all from one sample in a study of regulatory T cells in long-lasting Graves disease. MiXCR was run by TCRdb on the multiplex PCR reads, yielding one entry per CDR3 protein. The sample holds about 330,000 distinct CDR3 sequences, around 15% seen once. The data were also submitted as part of a second study, on T cells in Graves' hyperthyroidism and ophthalmopathy.

Material: peripheral blood mononuclear cells (PBMCs), obtained at new diagnosis, from a patient treated with antithyroid drugs. The source of these receptors is a young woman with Graves disease. CDR3s include the opening cysteine and the closing phenylalanine or tryptophan. A D gene is named only where the DNA matches it firmly. Expanded clones are given a class, and other clones once, few, many or no size at all.

d_call,v_call,clone_size,j_call,cdr3_aa,cdr3_nt
TRBD2,TRBV11-2,many,TRBJ2-1,CASSLRPGDYRSYNEQFF,TGTGCCAGCAGCTTAAGGCCCGGGGACTACCGCTCCTACAATGAGCAGTTCTTC
TRBD1,TRBV6-2/TRBV6-3,many,TRBJ2-7,CASSYEDRGFEQYF,TGTGCCAGCAGTTACGAAGACAGGGGGTTTGAGCAGTACTTC
-,TRBV7-9,many,TRBJ2-3,CASSLEISTDTQYF,TGTGCCAGCAGCTTAGAGATCAGCACAGATACGCAGTATTTT
-,TRBV7-8,once,TRBJ2-7,CASSPAWEQYF,TGTGCCAGCAGCCCGGCGTGGGAGCAGTACTTC
-,TRBV6-1,-,TRBJ1-5,CASSDATGNQPQHF,TGTGCCAGCAGTGATGCTACAGGGAATCAGCCCCAGCATTTT
-,TRBV2,many,TRBJ1-4,CASRPQGTNEKLFF,TGTGCCAGCAGGCCACAGGGTACTAATGAAAAACTGTTTTTT
TRBD1,TRBV28,many,TRBJ1-1,CASSFFRGKGGLVGTEAFF,TGTGCCAGCAGTTTTTTCCGCGGGAAAGGGGGCCTAGTGGGCACTGAAGCTTTCTTT
-,TRBV2,many,TRBJ1-5,CASLDRVNQPQHF,TGTGCCAGCCTGGACCGGGTCAATCAGCCCCAGCATTTT
-,TRBV9,few,TRBJ1-1,CASSAGGLAEAFF,TGTGCCAGCAGCGCGGGGGGCCTCGCTGAAGCTTTCTTT
-,TRBV29-1,-,TRBJ1-4,CSVESGGAGKLFF,TGCAGCGTTGAATCCGGGGGCGCAGGGAAACTGTTTTTT
TRBD1,TRBV5-1,-,TRBJ2-2,CASSPVVRGPTGELFF,TGCGCCAGCAGCCCGGTCGTCAGGGGGCCCACCGGGGAGCTGTTTTTT
-,TRBV6-1,many,TRBJ2-5,CAATGYQETQYF,TGTGCCGCCACAGGCTACCAAGAGACCCAGTACTTC
-,TRBV6-5,-,TRBJ2-1,CASSYEGRAWPFF,TGTGCCAGCAGTTACGAGGGTCGGGCGTGGCCGTTCTTC
-,TRBV2,many,TRBJ2-7,CASSEGGYEQYF,TGTGCCAGCAGTGAAGGGGGCTACGAGCAGTACTTC
-,TRBV18,many,TRBJ2-3,CASSQDRSRSTDTQYF,TGTGCCAGCTCTCAGGACAGATCCCGTAGCACAGATACGCAGTATTTT
TRBD2,TRBV24-1,many,TRBJ2-1,CATSDGGANNEQFF,TGTGCCACCAGTGACGGGGGGGCCAATAATGAGCAGTTCTTC
-,TRBV3-1,many,TRBJ1-2,CASSQVGNGYTF,TGTGCCAGCAGCCAAGTAGGGAACGGCTACACCTTC
-,TRBV24-1,many,TRBJ2-1,CATSDPIPPELFF,TGTGCCACCAGTGATCCCATTCCCCCAGAGCTGTTCTTC
-,TRBV15,-,TRBJ1-1,CATSRGQFEAFF,TGTGCCACCAGCAGAGGACAGTTTGAAGCTTTCTTT
-,TRBV3-1,-,TRBJ2-3,CASSQGLSARSTDTQYF,TGTGCCAGCAGCCAAGGCCTTAGCGCTCGAAGCACAGATACGCAGTATTTT
-,TRBV18,many,TRBJ1-5,CASSPGGGQQPQHF,TGTGCCAGCTCACCTGGGGGGGGTCAACAGCCCCAGCATTTT
TRBD1,TRBV7-8,few,TRBJ1-3,CASSLGTGGPSGNTIYF,TGTGCCAGCAGCTTAGGGACAGGGGGTCCCTCTGGAAACACCATATATTTT
TRBD1,TRBV7-8,many,TRBJ1-4,CASRSTGFAATNEKLFF,TGTGCCAGCAGATCGACAGGGTTCGCTGCAACTAATGAAAAACTGTTTTTT
-,TRBV19,-,TRBJ2-1,CASSIGGPYNEQFF,TGTGCCAGTAGTATCGGGGGGCCGTACAATGAGCAGTTCTTC
-,TRBV4-2,-,TRBJ1-2,CASSQDLGDPDYGYTF,TGTGCCAGCAGCCAAGATCTCGGGGATCCCGACTATGGCTACACCTTC
-,TRBV13,many,TRBJ2-5,CASSSPEGVRETQYF,TGTGCCAGCAGCTCCCCCGAGGGTGTTCGAGAGACCCAGTACTTC
-,TRBV6-1,many,TRBJ2-6,CASSEEGRDLFSSGANVLTF,TGTGCCAGCAGTGAAGAGGGCAGGGACCTCTTTTCTTCTGGGGCCAACGTCCTGACTTTC
-,TRBV7-9,many,TRBJ1-1,CASSLLGRNTEAFF,TGTGCCAGCAGCTTACTGGGCAGGAACACTGAAGCTTTCTTT
TRBD1,TRBV18,many,TRBJ1-1,CASSPGDRNTEAFF,TGTGCCAGCTCACCAGGGGACAGGAACACTGAAGCTTTCTTT
-,TRBV11-2,-,TRBJ1-5,CASSRSAGSNQPQHF,TGTGCCAGCAGCAGGTCGGCAGGGAGCAATCAGCCCCAGCATTTT
-,TRBV18,many,TRBJ2-3,CASSPKPGHADTQYF,TGTGCCAGCTCACCAAAGCCTGGGCACGCAGATACGCAGTATTTT
TRBD2,TRBV27,many,TRBJ2-7,CASSSLTAGTSGTREGEQYF,TGTGCCAGCAGTTCCCTAACCGCCGGGACTAGCGGGACCCGTGAGGGAGAGCAGTACTTC
TRBD1,TRBV29-1,-,TRBJ2-3,CSGGRGQGTDTQYF,TGCAGCGGCGGACGGGGACAGGGCACAGATACGCAGTATTTT
TRBD1,TRBV13,many,TRBJ1-6,CASSEETGTGNSPLHF,TGTGCCAGCAGTGAAGAGACCGGGACAGGGAATTCACCCCTCCACTTT
-,TRBV12-5,many,TRBJ2-7,CASGLVRGEQYF,TGTGCTAGTGGTTTGGTACGGGGGGAGCAGTACTTC
-,TRBV7-3,-,TRBJ1-2,CASSPAGGRASWGYTF,TGTGCCAGCAGCCCTGCCGGAGGCAGGGCCTCCTGGGGCTACACCTTC
-,TRBV6-1,-,TRBJ2-5,CASRGSRVETQYF,TGTGCCAGCAGGGGTTCGAGGGTAGAGACCCAGTACTTC
TRBD2,TRBV7-3,many,TRBJ2-1,CASSYSSGRTNEQFF,TGTGCCAGCAGCTACTCTAGCGGGAGGACGAATGAGCAGTTCTTC
-,TRBV27,few,TRBJ2-1,CASNGLGSNEQFF,TGTGCCAGCAATGGTCTAGGATCTAATGAGCAGTTCTTC
-,TRBV9,many,TRBJ2-5,CASSVGAAQETQYF,TGTGCCAGCAGCGTAGGGGCGGCCCAAGAGACCCAGTACTTC
-,TRBV19,few,TRBJ2-3,CASSIRLVGADTQYF,TGTGCCAGTAGTATTCGACTAGTCGGCGCAGATACGCAGTATTTT
TRBD1,TRBV12-3/TRBV12-4,few,TRBJ2-7,CASSFMPPGTAAYEQYF,TGTGCCAGCAGCTTTATGCCTCCCGGGACAGCAGCCTACGAGCAGTACTTC
-,TRBV5-1,-,TRBJ2-1,CASSHPGTDEQFF,TGTGCCAGCAGCCACCCCGGGACGGATGAGCAGTTCTTC
TRBD1,TRBV6-2/TRBV6-3,few,TRBJ1-1,CASSYRQGYTEAFF,TGTGCCAGCAGTTACCGACAGGGTTACACTGAAGCTTTCTTT
-,TRBV12-3/TRBV12-4,many,TRBJ2-5,CASSPPGAQTQYF,TGTGCCAGCAGCCCCCCAGGCGCGCAGACCCAGTACTTC
-,TRBV30,-,TRBJ1-6,CAWSAWDYNSPLHF,TGTGCCTGGAGTGCCTGGGACTATAATTCACCCCTCCACTTT
-,TRBV28,many,TRBJ2-3,CASSLSGLGDTQYF,TGTGCCAGCAGTTTATCAGGGCTGGGTGATACGCAGTATTTT
-,TRBV18,many,TRBJ1-1,CASSQIRVALNTEAFF,TGTGCCAGCTCACAGATCCGTGTGGCTCTAAACACTGAAGCTTTCTTT
-,TRBV12-3/TRBV12-4,few,TRBJ1-2,CASSFYSGSLYGYTF,TGTGCCAGCAGTTTCTATAGCGGCTCCCTCTATGGCTACACCTTC
TRBD1,TRBV5-1,many,TRBJ1-6,CASSLAPGQVLAPLHF,TGCGCCAGCAGCTTGGCCCCGGGACAGGTGTTGGCACCCCTCCACTTT
TRBD2,TRBV29-1,many,TRBJ2-1,CSVEDQGRGAYNEQFF,TGCAGCGTTGAAGATCAGGGGCGGGGGGCCTACAATGAGCAGTTCTTC
-,TRBV28,many,TRBJ2-5,CAGGGRGETQYF,TGTGCCGGAGGGGGGAGGGGTGAGACCCAGTACTTC
TRBD1,TRBV19,-,TRBJ2-1,CASSQGGQGKNEQFF,TGTGCCAGTAGCCAAGGGGGACAGGGTAAGAATGAGCAGTTCTTC
TRBD2,TRBV20-1,-,TRBJ2-7,CSARDLTGTSGGPGREQYF,TGCAGTGCTAGAGACTTAACCGGGACTAGCGGGGGGCCGGGTCGGGAGCAGTACTTC
-,TRBV28,many,TRBJ2-3,CASSLNTGGDTDTQYF,TGTGCCAGCAGTTTGAATACAGGGGGGGACACAGATACGCAGTATTTT
-,TRBV9,-,TRBJ2-3,CASSPGHPTDTQYF,TGTGCCAGCAGTCCGGGTCATCCCACAGATACGCAGTATTTT
-,TRBV2,many,TRBJ2-5,CASRRDNIRRETQYF,TGTGCCAGCAGGAGAGACAACATCAGACGAGAGACCCAGTACTTC
TRBD2,TRBV6-5,-,TRBJ2-3,CASGYVGLAGTDTQYF,TGTGCCAGCGGTTATGTGGGACTAGCGGGAACAGATACGCAGTATTTT
-,TRBV5-4,many,TRBJ2-1,CASRVRDSYNEQFF,TGTGCCAGCCGGGTCCGGGACTCCTACAATGAGCAGTTCTTC
-,TRBV20-1,many,TRBJ2-1,CSARVINGEQFF,TGCAGTGCTAGAGTCATCAACGGGGAGCAGTTCTTC